This TCR beta chain was found in a study of T cell responses to AZD1222 COVID-19 vaccine. Study-wide results and caveats: Repertoire sampling was restricted to post-peak T cell response timepoints. Donors were largely white British and mainly female; clonal diversity was possibly underestimated. Vaccination with two AZD1222 doses was followed by a rise in Spike-specific TCR breadth and depth.

The V gene's germline CDR1 is SGDLS and CDR2 YYNGEE. J lost 6 bases, V lost 4 bases, and 4 bases had no gene match. The CDR3 has 14 amino acids. The repertoire was sequenced with immunoSEQ multiplex PCR; TCRdb's copy has only in-frame clones and lacks some. The repertoire holds over 110,000 clones, 90% to 95% seen once, with around 5% in the top ten. Comment on this clone: Its antigen is not known.

The chain couples TRBV9 to TRBJ2-7; 13 bases are a match to TRBD2. This clonotype originated in an adult in good health. Specimen: peripheral blood, collected on day 0 of AZD1222 vaccination. The CDR3 region has the DNA TGTGCCAGCAGCCCGGGACTAGCGGGATCCGAGCAGTACTTC. It yields the protein CASSPGLAGSEQYF.